These 12 T cell receptor beta chains originate from one sample sequenced in a study of shared clonotypes between healthy human individuals. Assay: immunoSEQ multiplex PCR; the TCRdb copy retains only in-frame clones and omits some. This sample has 2 million to 2.5 million clones; 93% occur once, and the top ten carry about 0.34%. Material: naive CD4+ T cells from PBMCs. This sample's subset: CD45RA+ positively selected. The source is a man between 18 and 35 years old in good health. Some clones in this sample may be carry-over from other donors' samples.

This rearrangement joins TRBV10-3 to TRBJ2-7; 9 nucleotides align to TRBD2. The CDR3 has 15 amino acids. V lost 0 bases to trimming and J lost 5 bases; unmatched junction nucleotides: 5. In germline, CDR1 is ENHRY, CDR2 SYGVKD. The CDR3 protein is CAISESQREVDEQYF. CDR3 bases: TGTGCCATCAGTGAGTCACAGCGGGAGGTCGACGAGCAGTACTTC.

The chain is built from TRBV21-1 and TRBJ2-1; whether TRBD2, the table's D call, matches the DNA was not checked. TRBV21-1 is marked as a pseudogene. There are 16 residues in the CDR3. CDR3 in amino acids: CASTQLAGVIYNEQFF. The DNA of the CDR3 is TGTGCCAGCACCCAACTAGCGGGAGTAATTTACAATGAGCAGTTCTTC.

The rearrangement links TRBV7-2 to TRBJ2-3, with D maybe TRBD2 (5 bases). The CDR3 has 15 amino acids. Trimming stripped 3 bases from V and 1 base from J, with 11 bases between. Looked up from germline, CDR1 is SGHTA and CDR2 is FQGNSA. CDR3 sequence (DNA): TGTGCCAGCAGCTTCCGGGGTACGGGCACAGATACGCAGTATTTT. Protein product: CASSFRGTGTDTQYF.

This chain connects TRBV2 to TRBJ1-1; no clear D. Trimming stripped 5 bases from V and 11 bases from J, with 15 bases between. There are 12 residues in the CDR3. Germline V gene lookup returns CDR1 SNHLY and CDR2 FYNNEI. CDR3 sequence reads: CASSPGFRRAFF. CDR3 DNA: TGTGCCAGCAGTCCGGGCTTCAGGAGGGCTTTCTTT.

On this clone: Other DNA sequences in the sample encode the same CDR3. This rearrangement joins TRBV19 to TRBJ2-5, with D perhaps TRBD2 (5 bases). The CDR3 covers 14 residues. CDR1 and CDR2 from the germline V gene are LNHDA and SQIVND (reference sequence). Trimming stripped 5 bases from V and 5 bases from J, with 15 bases between. CDR3 DNA sequence: TGTGCCAGTAGTCCCGGACGGGGTGGGGAGACCCAGTACTTC. Encoded protein: CASSPGRGGETQYF.

This chain connects TRBV19 to TRBJ1-2, with D hard to call. From germline, CDR1 is LNHDA and CDR2 SQIVND (reference sequence). This CDR3 is 12 amino acids long. V was pared by 6 bases and J by 8 bases, with 13 bases between. CDR3 protein: CASRRGKYGYTF. DNA for the CDR3: TGTGCCAGTAGACGAGGGAAGTACGGCTACACCTTC.

The chain combines TRBV6-1 with TRBJ1-2; D is undetermined. This CDR3 spans 13 amino acids. Germline V gene lookup returns CDR1 MNHNS and CDR2 SASEGT. The germline V and J ends were trimmed by 7 bases and 2 bases, with 11 bases remaining between them. In nucleotides, the CDR3 is TGTGCCAGCATTCGCGGACGGAACTATGGCTACACCTTC. The encoded protein is CASIRGRNYGYTF.

The rearrangement links TRBV18 to TRBJ2-7; D gene ambiguous. Trimming removed 3 bases at V and 5 bases at J, with 14 bases between. This CDR3 contains 14 residues. Germline CDR1 is KGHSH and CDR2 is LQKENI. CDR3 bases: TGTGCCAGCTCACCGGCCTCTTCGTACCACGAGCAGTACTTC. Translated, it gives CASSPASSYHEQYF.

The V and J genes are TRBV7-9 and TRBJ2-3; possibly TRBD1 for D (6 bases). V dropped 4 bases and J dropped 4 bases, with 18 bases sitting between them. This CDR3 spans 16 amino acids. Germline V gene sequence: CDR1 SEHNR, CDR2 FQNEAQ (reference sequence). In DNA, the CDR3 is TGTGCCAGCAGCTGGACCCCGGGACAACGCTCAGATACGCAGTATTTT. It codes for CASSWTPGQRSDTQYF.

The gene calls are TRBV18 and TRBJ2-3; D is ambiguous. Trimming cost V 0 bases and J 3 bases, with 13 bases left between them. The CDR3 contains 16 residues. Germline lookup yields CDR1 KGHSH and CDR2 LQKENI. The CDR3 DNA sequence: TGTGCCAGCTCACCACCAGGGTCCCCTAGAACAGATACGCAGTATTTT. Protein sequence: CASSPPGSPRTDTQYF.

The chain's CDR3 is CASSPRTGDRPGGDGYTF. In DNA form, the CDR3 reads TGCGCCAGCAGCCCACGTACAGGAGATCGACCGGGCGGAGATGGCTACACCTTC. The chain combines TRBV4-3 with TRBJ1-2, with D tentatively TRBD1 (5 bases). V was pared by 4 bases and J by 6 bases, with 27 bases between. The CDR3 is 18 residues long. Germline CDR1 LGHNA, CDR2 YSLEER.

To note about this clone: This specimen includes other DNA sequences encoding the same CDR3. The rearrangement links TRBV11-2 to TRBJ2-7; TRBD1 matches 8 bases. Trimming cost V 6 bases and J 5 bases; bases outside gene matches: 6. The CDR3 runs 13 residues. Germline loops: CDR1 SGHAT, CDR2 FQNNGV. As DNA, the CDR3 is TGTGCCAGCAGTACGGACAGGGTCAACGAGCAGTACTTC. Translation gives CASSTDRVNEQYF.